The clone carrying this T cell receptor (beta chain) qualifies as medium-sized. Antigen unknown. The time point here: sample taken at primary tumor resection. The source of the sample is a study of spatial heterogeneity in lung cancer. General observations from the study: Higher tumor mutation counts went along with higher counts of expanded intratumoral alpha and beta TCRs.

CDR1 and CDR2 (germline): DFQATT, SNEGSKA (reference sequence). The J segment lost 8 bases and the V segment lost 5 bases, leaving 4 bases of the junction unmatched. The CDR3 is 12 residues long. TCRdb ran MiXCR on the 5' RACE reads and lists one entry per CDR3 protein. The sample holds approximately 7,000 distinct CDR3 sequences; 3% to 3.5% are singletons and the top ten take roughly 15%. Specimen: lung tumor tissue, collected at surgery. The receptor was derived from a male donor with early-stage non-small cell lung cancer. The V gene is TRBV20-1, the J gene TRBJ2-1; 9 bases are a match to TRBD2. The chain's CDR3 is CSALRLADEQFF. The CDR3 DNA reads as TGCAGTGCTCTCCGACTAGCGGATGAGCAGTTCTTC.